The following is a T cell receptor beta chain sequence with its context. Original methodology: Reference gene primer amplification gave nucleated cell count estimates. Libraries were prepared by immunoSEQ multiplex PCR; TCRdb keeps only in-frame clonotypes and omits some of them. D and trimming come from the DNA, and the V and J calls and clone size come from that table. The sample has approximately 100,000 clones, 85% seen once. The record originates from a study of blood T cell repertoires in COVID-19. The wider study: There were acute and convalescent COVID-19 samples, and they came from the United States, Italy and Spain. In each case, the material was cDNA or gDNA derived from T cells, B-cell-depleted T cells, or PBMCs.

The sequenced sample was peripheral blood. The receptor was isolated from a woman aged 70-85 years with active or convalescent COVID-19.

In DNA, the CDR3 is TGCGCCAGCAGCTCCGGTCGTTGGGACAGGGGGCTAGGGGGCTACACCTTC. Encoded protein: CASSSGRWDRGLGGYTF. V and J are TRBV5-1 and TRBJ1-2; TRBD1 agrees at 12 bases. The CDR3 consists of 17 residues. Germline lookup yields CDR1 SGHRS and CDR2 YFSETQ. Trimming cost V 3 bases and J 8 bases; bases outside gene matches: 14.